The 13 T cell receptor beta chains given below trace back to one sample, sequenced in a study of cytomegalovirus exposure and HLA in healthy donors. The PCR ran on 60 Vbeta and 13 Jbeta primers. Method: immunoSEQ multiplex PCR; TCRdb's copy keeps in-frame clones and lacks some. There are about 170,000 clones in the sample; 70% to 80% occur only once, and 2% to 2.5% lies in the top ten. The sample was PBMCs. The origin of the receptors is a woman aged 45-65 years in good health and CMV-seronegative.

This clone showed up just a few times. The chain recombines TRBV30 with TRBJ1-1; maybe TRBD1 (6 bases). Germline CDR1 is GTSNPN and CDR2 is SVGIG (reference sequence). The V end was cut by 5 bases, the J end by 7 bases, with 17 bases between. The CDR3 runs 13 residues. The CDR3 spells CAWGRGGRSEAFF. CDR3 bases: TGTGCCTGGGGGAGGGGGGGAAGGAGTGAAGCTTTCTTT.

V is TRBV2 and J is TRBJ2-5; 12 bases align to TRBD2. V lost 2 bases, J lost 5 bases, and 6 bases stayed unmatched. Looked up from germline, CDR1 is SNHLY and CDR2 is FYNNEI. This CDR3 region has 16 residues. In DNA form, the CDR3 reads TGTGCCAGCAGTGAACTAGCGGGGGGGATGGGGGAGACCCAGTACTTC. Encoded protein: CASSELAGGMGETQYF.

The chain is built from TRBV7-8 and TRBJ1-1, with a possible D match to TRBD1 (5 bases). The CDR3 length is 15 residues. The germline V gene encodes CDR1 SGHVS and CDR2 FQNEAQ. The germline V and J ends were trimmed by 1 base and 5 bases, with 14 bases remaining between them. CDR3: CASSLEAGRLTEAFF. The DNA for the CDR3 is TGTGCCAGCAGCTTAGAGGCAGGGAGGTTGACTGAAGCTTTCTTT.

V gene TRBV28 combines with J gene TRBJ2-5; weak D call: TRBD1 (5 bases). The end of the DNA fits TRBJ2-7 better, so the J call may be wrong. CDR1 is MDHEN and CDR2 is SYDVKM in the germline V gene. The CDR3 is 13 residues long. The CDR3 loop is CASSLPGRSEQYF. The CDR3 DNA is TGTGCCAGCAGTTTGCCAGGGCGGAGCGAGCAGTACTTC.

Only one count was recorded for this clone. This chain uses TRBV21-1 with TRBJ2-7; the listed D gene, TRBD2, was not tested against the DNA. TRBV21-1 is a pseudogene locus. CDR3 length: 16 residues. As DNA, the CDR3 is TGTGCCAGCAGCAAAGGGGGGCTAGCGGGAGCCCACGAGCAGTACTTC. The encoded protein is CASSKGGLAGAHEQYF.

The chain recombines TRBV28 with TRBJ1-1; unclear D gene. Germline V lookup: CDR1 MDHEN, CDR2 SYDVKM. V lost 5 bases and J lost 1, with 14 bases in between. This CDR3 region has 15 residues. The CDR3 reads CASSPVLGSNTEAFF. The DNA for the CDR3 is TGTGCCAGCAGTCCAGTCCTAGGTTCGAACACTGAAGCTTTCTTT.

V usage is TRBV4-3 and J usage is TRBJ1-1; 10 positions agree with TRBD1. Trimming cost V 4 bases and J 1 base; bases outside gene matches: 9. The CDR3 contains 17 residues. The germline CDR1 and CDR2 sequences are LGHNA and YSLEER. CDR3 coding DNA: TGCGCCAGCAGCCTGCGGACAGGGGGTTCCCCGAACACTGAAGCTTTCTTT. This translates into CASSLRTGGSPNTEAFF.

This clone appeared a single time. This specimen includes other DNA sequences encoding the same CDR3. V and J are TRBV27 and TRBJ1-6, with a possible D match to TRBD1 (5 bases). Trimming left V 7 bases short and J 0 bases short, with 13 bases between. The germline gives CDR1 MNHEY, CDR2 SMNVEV (reference sequence). CDR3 size: 16 residues. The CDR3 sequence is CASINRTSSYNSPLHF. CDR3 sequence (DNA): TGTGCCAGCATTAATCGGACAAGCTCCTATAATTCACCCCTCCACTTT.

This clone appeared a few times. The V and J genes are TRBV6-1 and TRBJ2-3; 10 nucleotides line up with TRBD2. This CDR3 is 15 amino acids long. Germline CDR1 MNHNS, CDR2 SASEGT. The trim removed 2 bases at V and 6 bases at J, leaving 5 bases unmatched. The CDR3 loop is CASSESSLAGDTQYF. The CDR3 DNA follows: TGTGCCAGCAGTGAAAGCTCACTAGCGGGGGATACGCAGTATTTT.

There are a few counts of this clone. The chain recombines TRBV13 with TRBJ1-6, with 7 nucleotides matching TRBD1. V lost 1 base and J lost 6; bases outside the gene matches: 3. The germline CDR1 and CDR2 sequences are PRHDT and FYEKMQ (reference sequence). This CDR3 has 15 amino acids. The CDR3 loop reads CASSLDQGGNSPLHF. The CDR3 bases are TGTGCCAGCAGCTTAGATCAGGGGGGTAATTCACCCCTCCACTTT.

The chain is built from TRBV19 and TRBJ2-1; 9 bases match TRBD1. CDR1 and CDR2 (germline): LNHDA, SQIVND (reference sequence). There are 16 residues in the CDR3. Trimming removed 5 bases from V and 5 bases from J; junction bases left unmatched: 10. The CDR3 DNA sequence: TGTGCCAGTAGTGTAATCACAGGGGGCATCGACAATGAGCAGTTCTTC. As protein: CASSVITGGIDNEQFF.

CDR3 nucleotides: TGTGCCAGCAGCGGGACCCTAGCGGGAGCATACAATGAGCAGTTCTTC. This sequence encodes CASSGTLAGAYNEQFF. The V gene is TRBV7-9, the J gene TRBJ2-1; TRBD2 matches at 10 bases. Germline CDR1 is SEHNR and CDR2 is FQNEAQ (reference sequence). The CDR3 extends over 16 amino acids. Trimming took 5 bases from V and 4 from J; bases not matched to a gene: 8.

The CDR3 nucleotides are TGTGCCAGCGTTACAGGCTCCTACGAGCAGTACTTC. This codes for CASVTGSYEQYF. V usage is TRBV6-1 and J usage is TRBJ2-7, with D possibly TRBD1 on 5 matching bases. The CDR3 has 12 amino acids. Germline CDR1 is MNHNS and CDR2 is SASEGT. V shed 8 bases and J shed 0 bases, with 8 bases lying between them.